This TCR beta chain was identified in a study of T cells in Graves' hyperthyroidism and ophthalmopathy. Across the study: Once the initial diagnosis was made, peripheral blood was obtained before any treatment.

This CDR3 region has 18 residues. With 7 bases clipped from V and 4 bases from J, the junction kept 15 bases outside the gene matches. CDR1 is ENHRY and CDR2 is SYGVKD in the germline V gene. Each diagnosis drew on symptoms, thyroxine, TRAb, thyroid ultrasound and orbital computed tomography findings. TCR beta CDR3 regions were amplified from RNA transcripts. TCR CDR3 underwent first-round RT-PCR with the HTBI primer set. TCRdb passed the multiplex PCR reads through MiXCR, listing each CDR3 protein once. Of over 400,000 distinct CDR3 sequences listed, approximately 23% were seen once; the top ten hold about half.

This clonotype was sampled from a woman in her 70s with Graves' ophthalmopathy. What was sequenced was blood. V and J are TRBV10-3 and TRBJ2-1, with 11 nucleotides matching TRBD2. The CDR3 sequence is CAITDPGLADHSYNEQFF. For the CDR3, the DNA is TGTGCCATCACTGATCCGGGACTAGCGGACCACTCTTACAATGAGCAGTTCTTC.